The present TCR beta chain was sequenced within a study of T cells in Graves' hyperthyroidism and ophthalmopathy. Notes on the study in general: Most clonotypes expanded in thyroid above 0.001 were likewise present in blood. A median approximately 6.5 months before onset, the model predicted ophthalmopathy.

The count of this clonotype is one. Its antigen is unknown. Looked up from germline, CDR1 is DFQATT and CDR2 is SNEGSKA (reference sequence). CDR3 length: 14 amino acids. Amplified TCR beta CDR3 regions derived from RNA transcripts. With the HTBI primer set, the TCR CDR3 went through a first round of RT-PCR. TCRdb re-analysed the multiplex PCR reads in MiXCR, keeping a single row per CDR3 protein. The table lists approximately 510,000 distinct CDR3 sequences, around 50% of them singletons, with 35% to 50% in the top ten. This chain links TRBV20-1 with TRBJ2-1; 14 nucleotides line up with TRBD2. Near its end, the DNA agrees better with TRBJ2-7, so the J call may be wrong. The source is an adult woman with Graves' disease, either hyperthyroidism or ophthalmopathy (not recorded which). The sequenced sample was peripheral blood or thyroid tissue (not recorded which). The CDR3 DNA reads as TGCAGTGCTGGGGGGGGACTAGCGGGAGATGAGCAGTACTTC. Translation gives CSAGGGLAGDEQYF.